What follows are 17 T cell receptor beta chains derived from one specimen sequenced in a study of T cell responses to AZD1222 COVID-19 vaccine. Sequenced by immunoSEQ multiplex PCR; TCRdb stores in-frame clones only, minus some. The sample has about 84,000 clones, roughly 85% seen once. The material was peripheral blood, obtained 28 days after the second AZD1222 dose. These TCRs come from an adult who received the AZD1222 COVID-19 vaccine.

The sample holds a few counts of this clone. The gene calls are TRBV28 and TRBJ2-7; D not resolved. This CDR3 region has 11 residues. The germline CDR1 and CDR2 sequences are MDHEN and SYDVKM. V was clipped by 6 bases and J by 5 bases, with 8 bases between them. This CDR3 reads CASRLGHEQYF. The CDR3 DNA is TGTGCCAGCAGGCTGGGCCACGAGCAGTACTTC.

The chain employs TRBV19 and TRBJ2-3; D gene unclear. Germline-derived CDR1 and CDR2 are LNHDA and SQIVND (reference sequence). V shed 7 bases and J shed 0 bases, with 11 bases lying between them. The CDR3 contains 14 residues. CDR3 in amino acids: CASKVGLSTDTQYF. CDR3 nucleotide sequence: TGTGCCAGTAAGGTCGGCCTGAGCACAGATACGCAGTATTTT.

Here the CDR3 DNA reads TGTGCCAGCAGCGTAGAGGGGGATAACACCGGGGAGCTGTTTTTT. It yields the protein CASSVEGDNTGELFF. The chain uses TRBV9 and TRBJ2-2, with TRBD1 as a possible D gene (6 bases). Trimming took 0 bases from V and 2 from J, leaving 8 bases between them. The CDR3 is 15 residues long. Per the germline V gene, CDR1 is SGDLS and CDR2 is YYNGEE.

This clone was detected a few times. The chain uses TRBV11-2 and TRBJ1-1; D remains ambiguous. CDR1 SGHAT and CDR2 FQNNGV come from the germline V gene. Trimming took off 5 bases at V and 1 base at J, with 8 bases between the two ends. This CDR3 region has 13 residues. The CDR3 DNA reads as TGTGCCAGCAGCCCGACAACGAACACTGAAGCTTTCTTT. Residues: CASSPTTNTEAFF.

The chain couples TRBV28 to TRBJ1-2; a possible D gene is TRBD1 (5 bases). The CDR3 has 14 amino acids. Trimming stripped 8 bases from V and 2 bases from J, with 15 bases between. The germline V gene has CDR1 MDHEN and CDR2 SYDVKM. The CDR3, as DNA: TGTGCCAGCCGGACGAGGGGCAAGAACTATGGCTACACCTTC. Its protein product is CASRTRGKNYGYTF.

This clone came up a few times. The V call is TRBV9, the J call TRBJ2-2, with TRBD2 matching over 7 bases. The germline gives CDR1 SGDLS, CDR2 YYNGEE. Trimming took 0 bases from V and 5 from J; bases not matched to a gene: 7. The length of the CDR3 is 16 residues. CDR3 residues: CASSVGSGGVTGELFF. The DNA for the CDR3 is TGTGCCAGCAGCGTAGGTTCTGGGGGGGTAACCGGGGAGCTGTTTTTT.

As DNA, the CDR3 is TGTGCCAGCAGCTTGGGTGGAAACACCATATATTTT. Its translation is CASSLGGNTIYF. The chain links TRBV5-4 to TRBJ1-3; D unclear. Germline V gene sequence: CDR1 SGHNT, CDR2 YYREEE (reference sequence). The length of the CDR3 is 12 residues. Between the trimmed V and J ends, which lost 0 bases and 3 bases, there was a span of 1 base. Supplemented by reference TRBV5-4 and TRBJ1-3, the full variable domain reads ETGVTQSPTHLIKTRGQQVTLRCSSQSGHNTVSWYQQALGQGPQFIFQYYREEENGRGNFPPRFSGLQFPNYSSELNVNALELDDSALYLCASSLGGNTIYFGEGSWLTVV.

The chain has TRBV15 and TRBJ2-6, with TRBD1 matching 8 bases. This CDR3 has 18 amino acids. Per germline, CDR1 LNHNV and CDR2 YYDKDF (reference sequence). After removal of 6 bases from V and 0 bases from J, the junction contained 10 bases not matched to a gene. CDR3 sequence reads: CATRPGTGRTSGANVLTF. Here the CDR3 DNA reads TGTGCCACCAGACCCGGGACAGGCCGAACCTCTGGGGCCAACGTCCTGACTTTC.

This chain connects TRBV4-3 to TRBJ2-2; D is uncertain. The CDR3 has 16 amino acids. The V and J ends lost 3 bases and 5 bases respectively, with 16 bases between them. Per germline, CDR1 LGHNA and CDR2 YSLEER. The CDR3 sequence is CASSHPAGTFTGELFF. The CDR3 DNA is TGCGCCAGCAGCCATCCGGCCGGTACATTTACCGGGGAGCTGTTTTTT.

The rearrangement links TRBV7-9 to TRBJ1-4, with a tentative D call TRBD1 (5 bases). This CDR3 spans 16 amino acids. Germline CDR1 SEHNR, CDR2 FQNEAQ (reference sequence). V gave up 5 bases and J gave up 6 bases, with 19 bases separating them. CDR3 region: CASSHNLRQKDEKLFF. CDR3 nucleotides: TGTGCCAGCAGCCACAACCTCAGACAGAAAGATGAAAAACTGTTTTTT.

V is TRBV12-5 and J is TRBJ2-1, with D unclear. The CDR3 has 12 residues. Trimming removed 6 bases from V and 9 bases from J, with 12 bases in between. Germline V gene lookup returns CDR1 LGHNT and CDR2 FRNRAP. In nucleotides, the CDR3 is TGTGCTAGTGGCCCGGAATTTCGTGAGCAGTTCTTC. Its protein is CASGPEFREQFF.

This chain connects TRBV25-1 to TRBJ2-3; TRBD2 might be the D (7 bases). The V end was cut by 4 bases, the J end by 3 bases, with 11 bases between. The CDR3 consists of 14 residues. The germline gives CDR1 MGHDK, CDR2 SYGVNS. The CDR3 here is CASSAAGATDTQYF. The CDR3 bases are TGTGCCAGCAGTGCCGCGGGGGCAACAGATACGCAGTATTTT.

The chain recombines TRBV7-8 with TRBJ1-5, with 7 bases aligning to TRBD1. Looked up from germline, CDR1 is SGHVS and CDR2 is FQNEAQ. The V segment lost 1 base and the J segment 0 bases; nucleotides outside the gene matches: 6. This CDR3 is built from 17 residues. CDR3 protein: CASSLDTGDYSNQPQHF. The CDR3 bases are TGTGCCAGCAGCTTAGATACAGGGGATTATAGCAATCAGCCCCAGCATTTT.

The chain combines TRBV28 with TRBJ2-3, with 10 bases that match TRBD2. Trimming at V came to 6 bases and at J to 1 base, leaving 7 bases not matched to a gene. The CDR3 has 16 residues. CDR1 is MDHEN, CDR2 SYDVKM, per germline. CDR3 in amino acids: CASRLLGLAGTDTQYF. Here the CDR3 DNA reads TGTGCCAGCAGACTACTCGGACTAGCGGGCACAGATACGCAGTATTTT.

This chain links TRBV6-4 with TRBJ2-1; 8 bases fit TRBD2. Trimming took 2 bases from V and 10 from J; bases not matched to a gene: 7. This CDR3 is 14 amino acids long. The germline CDR1 and CDR2 sequences are MRHNA and SNTAGT. The CDR3 DNA follows: TGTGCCAGCAGTGACCCCTTTGCGGGGGGAGAGCAGTTCTTC. Its translation: CASSDPFAGGEQFF.

The V gene is TRBV29-1, the J gene TRBJ2-1; D remains ambiguous. V lost 5 bases to trimming and J lost 0 bases, with 8 bases between them. The CDR3 length is 13 residues. Germline CDR1 and CDR2: SQVTM and ANQGSEA. The chain's CDR3 is CSVNVGSYNEQFF. The CDR3 DNA reads as TGCAGCGTTAATGTAGGCTCCTACAATGAGCAGTTCTTC.

The CDR3 sequence: CASSRSLDGYTF. DNA for the CDR3: TGTGCCAGCAGCCGCTCCTTAGATGGCTACACCTTC. The V gene is TRBV6-6, the J gene TRBJ1-2; unclear D gene. The CDR3 contains 12 residues. V lost 6 bases and J 6 bases, leaving 11 bases between the germline ends. CDR1 is MNHNY, CDR2 SVGAGI, per germline (reference sequence).